This T cell receptor (beta chain) stems from a study of identical twins (dated by TCRdb to the mid-2010s). For the study in its entirety: To test whether fetal clonotypes persist, this study deep-sequenced TCR alpha and beta repertoires from monozygotic twins, from unrelated adults of various ages, and from cord blood. To rule out contamination, replicate twin experiments were performed at different times with different library preparation protocols. The investigation overall reported the following: Conclusions relied on cross-sectional statistical analysis, since the same donors could not be followed over many years. In monozygotic twins, out-of-frame TCR alpha sharing was systematically underestimated by recombination models, although the models agreed with sharing between unrelated individuals. Out-of-frame TCR alpha sequences shared between twins showed an excess of low generation-probability sequences compared with coincidental sharing between unrelated individuals. Invariant T cells such as MAIT and iNKT could partly confound zero-insertion analyses, though diverse VJ usage argued against this for most clonotypes. In beta out-of-frame sequences, excess twin sharing was weaker, because having fewer shared sequences lowered the signal-to-noise ratio. Abundant cord blood beta clonotypes carried fewer insertions; young adult naive repertoires showed a weaker similar trend, while memory repertoires showed none.

The method was 5' RACE. This sample was sequenced with an Illumina HiSeq 2000. A universal primer binding site was introduced by template switching, and a unique molecular identifier was present in the final cDNA, enabling accurate counting of TCR cDNA molecules. First-strand cDNA for TCR alpha and beta chains was synthesized from specific primers in the conserved constant-segment region. To control for contamination, every cDNA library was double barcoded, receiving both a SMART-Mk sample barcode and Illumina barcodes. TruSeq adapter sequences, together with Illumina sample barcodes, were added in two successive PCR steps. TCR alpha and beta cDNA libraries were sequenced on the Illumina HiSeq platform with custom primers. Turning to the authors' computational methods: Unique molecular identifiers were extracted from raw reads with MiGEC, and CDR3 positions were determined with MiXCR. For each individual, recombination models were inferred using an EM algorithm with the repgenHMM and IGoR tools. Shared clonotypes were analyzed with the tcR package in R, and sharing was normalized by the product of cloneset sizes. Out-of-frame nonproductive sequences were analyzed to study raw recombination free of thymic and clonal selection effects. In TCRdb, the public reads were trimmed at Q25 with fastp and aligned with MiXCR, with productive beta chains retained. Identical CDR3 protein sequences are pooled into one entry, listed with their most common genes and DNA. V and J calls and clone size were set by TCRdb, not the authors. The sample has around 670,000 distinct CDR3 sequences on record, 5.5% to 6.5% of them singletons. The biggest ten clones account for approximately 2% of the sample.

The CDR3 starts with the cysteine, ends with the phenylalanine, and has 16 residues. This entry keeps only the CDR3 DNA: 48 bases, framed from base 1. The V end loses 4 bases and the J end loses 3 bases, and a stretch of 14 bases separates them. From a lookup of the germline V gene, CDR1 and CDR2 are KGHDR and SFDVKD. This clonotype turned up a few times. Its antigen is unknown. Nothing much larger sits one base from this clone, and base qualities are not available. All donors were healthy Caucasians. The researchers also sequenced three unrelated adults who were not twins: a male aged 18 to 30, a male aged 50 to 60, and a female aged 50 to 60. Miltenyi CD45RO+ enrichment and human naive T-cell isolation kits were used to isolate memory (CD45RO+) and naive T cells from PBMC.

The TCR was taken from a man aged 18 to 29 in good health. The sequencing input was naive T cells sorted from blood. Taken with the paper, the label for cell subset or site translates to: cells isolated with a human naive T-cell isolation kit. The sequence joins TRBV24-1 to TRBJ2-2; the D gene is perhaps TRBD2, from 6 matching bases. The CDR3 corresponds to CATSDHRGSDTGELFF. Read as DNA, the sequence is TGTGCCACCAGTGACCATCGGGGGTCGGACACCGGGGAGCTGTTTTTT.